This TCR beta chain was sequenced in a study of tumor and adjacent non-tumor tissue in lung cancer. Points on this clonotype: No antigen is known for it. The CDR3 carries no conserved terminal phenylalanine or tryptophan, so it likely arises from a read error. No DNA is shown, since the ends of the CDR3 on it are uncertain; the CDR3 is the one TCRdb lists.

Germline CDR1 is DFQATT and CDR2 is SNEGSKA (reference sequence). The CDR3 length is 16 residues, termini included. RNA was extracted from bulk tissue without any cell sorting. A modified ARM-PCR protocol with three rounds of nested PCR amplified TCRbeta. One entry per CDR3 protein, called by TCRdb with MiXCR from the multiplex PCR reads. The sample contains around 200,000 distinct CDR3 sequences, about 76% of which appear only once. Study observations and caveats: Top 100 clones took a larger repertoire share in normal lung.

The receptor was derived from a man in his sixties with non-small cell lung cancer. The chain couples TRBV20-1 to TRBJ1-6; the table's D call, TRBD1, has no DNA check behind it. Specimen: lung tumor tissue. The chain's CDR3 is CSARSDRDSYNSPLHS.